This record concerns one T cell receptor (beta chain) sequence. Its antigen specificity is not known. One end of the junction is discordant with germline, which a read error may explain. The donors were 40 or so Caucasian individuals from Russia, aged 6 to 90 years, who were systemically healthy. Approximately 10 milliliters of peripheral blood were collected from each donor into EDTA-treated Vacutainer tubes. PBMCs were isolated by Ficoll-Paque density-gradient centrifugation, with at least 7 million obtained per sample. Trizol reagent was used to extract total RNA from PBMCs, with at least 5 micrograms per sample. Naive CD45RAhigh/CD27high T cell percentages were measured by flow cytometry on a PBMC aliquot from every donor. Spanning cysteine to phenylalanine, the CDR3 consists of 14 amino acids. Only the CDR3 DNA stays, 42 bases, in frame from base 1. The germline V gene gives CDR1 as MDHEN and CDR2 as SYDVKM.

Libraries were made using 5' RACE. Reads for this sample came from an Illumina HiSeq 2500. A second PCR of roughly 7 to 11 cycles was performed with a sample-barcoded 5' primer and a J-beta primer mix. A template-switch 5' adaptor carrying 12 random nucleotides introduced a unique molecular identifier onto each TCR beta cDNA molecule. At least 3 million CDR3-containing paired-end reads were obtained from each sample. First-strand cDNA was synthesized from all RNA with the Mint cDNA synthesis kit, primed by a TRBC-specific oligonucleotide. Following uracil-DNA glycosylase treatment, all cDNA underwent a first 18-cycle PCR with the universal primers M1SS and BC2_uni_R. The paper's data handling went like this. Each sample was normalized by randomly selecting 1 million high-quality reads, each carrying a distinct molecular identifier. Reads with shared molecular identifiers were discarded instead of being binned into consensus sequences. MiTCR, set to a Q25 quality threshold and the strictest error-elimination algorithm, was used for CDR3 identification, clonotype clustering and error correction. Lower-bound total TCR beta diversity was estimated with a nonparametric unseen species model using Euler transformation. TCRdb's own reprocessing of the public reads used fastp at Q25 and MiXCR and kept productive beta chains. Entries are consolidated by CDR3 protein sequence, retaining the most common genes and DNA. These V and J calls rely on TCRdb rather than the paper's analysis. The sample profile shows over 550,000 distinct CDR3 sequences; roughly 31% of them were found once. The ten largest clones add up to about a sixth of the sample.

The data are from a study of blood T cells in healthy people across ages (dated by TCRdb to between 2015 and 2017). About the study as a whole: In model experiments, template switching captured roughly one uniquely barcoded TCR beta cDNA molecule for every two T cells. Donors were grouped into four age groups: young (average approximately 15 years), middle-aged (39), aged (around 66) and long-lived (just over 80). For two donors (one aged 18 to 30 and one aged 80 or older), the study analyzed two additional independent replicas of 1 million unique cDNA reads from the same blood draw. Donors of different ages were randomly distributed across sequencing lanes to avoid experimental bias. Age-related changes in TCR beta repertoire diversity were measured in the study by deep sequencing normalized with unique cDNA molecular identifiers. The study at large found these results: The long-lived group showed more naive CD4+ T cells, fewer expanded clones and increased TCR diversity than the aged group, suggesting age selection. Estimates of total diversity based on one million sequenced T cells were regarded as lower bounds and as underestimates. The percentage of naive T cells measured by flow cytometry correlated strongly with observed TCR beta diversity. As age increased, observed TCR beta diversity per million T cells dropped in a roughly linear way, and a significant reduction was already evident by age 40. Donor CMV infection status was unknown, potentially confounding age-related changes in expanded clonotypes. Bulk unsorted PBMC profiling prevented conclusive comparison of naive and antigen-experienced compartments.

The sequence links TRBV28 to TRBJ2-1; possibly the D gene is TRBD1, per 6 matching bases. The J call is uncertain, as TRBJ2-7 better fits the DNA end. Material: blood. This clonotype originated in a woman over 75 in good health. The sequenced DNA: TGTGCCTGCAGTTTGGCAGGGGCTGCTTACGAGCAGTACTTC. Its protein is CACSLAGAAYEQYF.